This TCR beta chain was sequenced during a study of spatial heterogeneity in lung cancer (dated by TCRdb to about 2019). With regard to the full study: More beta-chain than alpha-chain transcripts were consistently detected, likely reflecting higher beta-chain transcript abundance. Nonsynonymous mutation counts, determined by whole-exome sequencing of tumor tissue, were related to TCR repertoire features. A strong correlation was found between TCR transcript counts in tumor regions and a T cell transcriptional module score from matched bulk RNA-seq. TCR alpha and beta repertoires were quantitatively compared across multiple tumor regions, matched nontumor lung and blood in non-small cell lung cancer. Both alpha and beta chains were TCR-sequenced in samples taken at surgery, namely 220 tumor regions, under 80 matched nontumor lung samples and about 58 PBMC samples. In the raw uncorrected reads, each unique combination of TCR and UMI appeared on average more than ten times. Broader findings and caveats from the paper: The tumor nonsynonymous mutation count correlated with the number of expanded alpha and beta TCRs within the tumor. Confirming at a functional level the hypothesis that regional TCRs recognize regional mutations was considered to require additional single-cell paired TCR alpha and beta sequencing. Estimated TCR-seq coverage of tumor T cells was only around 7% for alpha chains and approximately 14% for beta chains. Counts of ubiquitous and regional expanded TCRs correlated with counts of ubiquitous and regional nonsynonymous mutations, respectively.

This clonotype came up a few times. Which antigen it targets is not known. No clone much larger than this one lies a single base away; base qualities are absent. The label giving this sample's time point can be read as: sample taken at primary tumor resection. Samples were obtained from 65 to 90 patients with early-stage, untreated non-small cell lung cancer from the lung TRACERx cohort. For TCR sequencing, whole RNA was extracted from tumor and nontumor lung tissue, or from cryopreserved PBMC samples, and no cell sorting was done. A patient was chosen for TCR sequencing only when enough RNA was available from at least two tumor regions. A lung pathologist reviewed the tumor and adjacent nontumor lung specimens before the specimens were selected. Libraries were prepared through 5' RACE. Sequencing took place on a NextSeq 500. To allow correction of PCR and sequencing errors, the TCR library protocol tagged every TCR cDNA molecule with a unique molecular identifier. Per the original workflow: TCR identification, UMI-based error correction and CDR3 extraction were all carried out with Decombinator tools. Expanded TCRs were defined as those above a frequency of 2 per 1,000, corresponding to the top 1% of the tumor frequency distribution. Expanded tumor TCRs were classed as regional if statistically deemed absent (corrected P<0.05) from at least one tumor region, otherwise ubiquitous. Each repertoire was subsampled 100 times to 5,000 TCRs, after which Renyi diversity was computed with the R vegan package. To build CDR3 similarity networks, amino acid triplet string-kernel similarity was used, and CDR3s were connected when their pairwise similarity was above 0.82. TCRdb reworked the public reads: Q25 trimming with fastp, MiXCR clone assembly, productive beta chains retained. Each CDR3 protein gets just one entry, which takes the most common genes and DNA from the rows behind it. TCRdb, rather than the study authors, made the V and J calls. The sample includes 15,000 to 20,000 distinct CDR3 sequences, with about 6.3% observed a single time. The top ten clones comprise more than 3% of the sample.

CDR3 length: 17 amino acids, cysteine to phenylalanine. The entry retains the CDR3 DNA only, 51 bases that are in frame from base 1. V is trimmed back by 0 bases and J by 2 bases, and the junction contains 7 bases that no gene match accounts for. The germline V gene (reference sequence) gives CDR1 as MNHNY and CDR2 as SVGAGI. The material sequenced was lung tumor tissue, taken at surgery. The chain is made from TRBV6-6 and TRBJ2-7, and 10 junction bases match TRBD1. The TCR sequence derives from a female donor with early-stage non-small cell lung cancer. The DNA sequence is TGTGCCAGCAGTTACTCTTGGGGGACAGGGGCCCCCTACGAGCAGTACTTC. This codes for CASSYSWGTGAPYEQYF.